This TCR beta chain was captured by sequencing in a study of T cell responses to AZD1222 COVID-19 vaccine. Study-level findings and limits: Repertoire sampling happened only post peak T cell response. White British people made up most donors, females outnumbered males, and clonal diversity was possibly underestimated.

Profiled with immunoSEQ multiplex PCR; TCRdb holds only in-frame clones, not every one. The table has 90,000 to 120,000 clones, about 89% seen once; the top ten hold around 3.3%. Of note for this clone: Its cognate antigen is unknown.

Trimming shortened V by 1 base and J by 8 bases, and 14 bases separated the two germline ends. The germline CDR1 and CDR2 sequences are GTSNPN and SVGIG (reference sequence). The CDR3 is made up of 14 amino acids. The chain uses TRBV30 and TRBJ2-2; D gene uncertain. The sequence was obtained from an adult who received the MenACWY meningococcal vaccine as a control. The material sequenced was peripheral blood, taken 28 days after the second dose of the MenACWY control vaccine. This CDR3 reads CAWSDGSRVGELFF. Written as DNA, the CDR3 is TGTGCCTGGAGTGACGGGTCTCGGGTTGGGGAGCTGTTTTTT.